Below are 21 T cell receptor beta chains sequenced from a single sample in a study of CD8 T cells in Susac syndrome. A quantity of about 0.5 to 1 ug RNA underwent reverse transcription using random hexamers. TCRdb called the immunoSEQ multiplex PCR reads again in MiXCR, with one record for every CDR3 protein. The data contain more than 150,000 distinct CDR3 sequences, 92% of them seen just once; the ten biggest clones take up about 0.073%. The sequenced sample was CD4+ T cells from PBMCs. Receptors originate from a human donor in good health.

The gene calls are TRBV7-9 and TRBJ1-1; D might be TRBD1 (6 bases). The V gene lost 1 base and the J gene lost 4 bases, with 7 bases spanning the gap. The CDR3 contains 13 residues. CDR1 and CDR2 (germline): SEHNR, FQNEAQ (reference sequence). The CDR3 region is CASSLEGGTEAFF. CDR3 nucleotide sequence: TGTGCCAGCAGCTTAGAAGGGGGCACTGAAGCTTTCTTT.

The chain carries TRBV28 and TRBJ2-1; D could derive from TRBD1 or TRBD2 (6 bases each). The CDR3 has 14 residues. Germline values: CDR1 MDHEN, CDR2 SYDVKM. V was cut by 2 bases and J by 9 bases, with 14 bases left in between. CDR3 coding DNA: TGTGCCAGCAGTTTAGGGGGGACACTCGCTGAGCAGTTCTTC. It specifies CASSLGGTLAEQFF.

The CDR3 reads CASSFSGIKETQYF. The CDR3, as DNA: TGTGCCAGCAGCTTTTCGGGAATTAAGGAGACCCAGTACTTC. The chain employs TRBV5-4 and TRBJ2-5; maybe TRBD2 (5 bases). This CDR3 contains 14 residues. Germline V gives CDR1 SGHNT, CDR2 YYREEE (reference sequence). V was trimmed by 2 bases and J by 5 bases, leaving 13 bases between them.

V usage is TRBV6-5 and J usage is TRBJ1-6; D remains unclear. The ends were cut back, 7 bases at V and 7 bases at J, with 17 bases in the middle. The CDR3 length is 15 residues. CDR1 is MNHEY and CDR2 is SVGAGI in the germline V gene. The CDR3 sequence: CASTLYPKRNSPLHF. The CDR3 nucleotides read TGTGCCAGCACCTTATATCCAAAACGGAATTCACCCCTCCACTTT.

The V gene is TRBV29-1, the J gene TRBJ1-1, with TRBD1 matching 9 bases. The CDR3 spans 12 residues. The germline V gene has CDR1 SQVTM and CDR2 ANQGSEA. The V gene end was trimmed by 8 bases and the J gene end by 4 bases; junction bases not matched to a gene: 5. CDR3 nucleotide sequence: TGCAGCTTCCTGACAGGGGGCACTGAAGCTTTCTTT. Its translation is CSFLTGGTEAFF.

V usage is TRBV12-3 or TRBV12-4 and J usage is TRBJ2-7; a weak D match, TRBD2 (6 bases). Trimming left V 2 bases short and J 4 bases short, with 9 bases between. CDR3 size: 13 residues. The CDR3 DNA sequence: TGTGCCAGCAGTTTACATAGCGGATACGAGCAGTACTTC. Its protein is CASSLHSGYEQYF.

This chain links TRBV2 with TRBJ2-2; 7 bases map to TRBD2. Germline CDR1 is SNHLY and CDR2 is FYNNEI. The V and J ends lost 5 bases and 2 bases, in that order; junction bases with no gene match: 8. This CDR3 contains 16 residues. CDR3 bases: TGTGCCAGCAGTAAGGAGCAGGGACTAAACACCGGGGAGCTGTTTTTT. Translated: CASSKEQGLNTGELFF.

CDR3 bases: TGCAGTGCTAGAGACGGCGGGAGGTACGGCACAGATACGCAGTATTTT. Translated: CSARDGGRYGTDTQYF. This chain joins TRBV20-1 and TRBJ2-3; 8 bases line up with TRBD2. CDR1 and CDR2 (germline): DFQATT, SNEGSKA (reference sequence). J gave up 1 base and V 0 bases, and 6 bases lay outside the gene matches. The CDR3 covers 16 residues.

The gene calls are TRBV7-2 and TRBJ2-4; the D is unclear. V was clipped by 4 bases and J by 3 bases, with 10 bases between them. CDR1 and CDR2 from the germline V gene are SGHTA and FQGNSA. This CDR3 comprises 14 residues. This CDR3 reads CASSSRNSKNIQYF. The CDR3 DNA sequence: TGTGCCAGCAGCTCTCGTAACAGCAAAAACATTCAGTACTTC.

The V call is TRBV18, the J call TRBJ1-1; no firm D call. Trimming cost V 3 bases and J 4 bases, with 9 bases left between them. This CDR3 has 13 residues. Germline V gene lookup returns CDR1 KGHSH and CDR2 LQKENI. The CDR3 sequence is CASSPLGGTEAFF. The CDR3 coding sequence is TGTGCCAGCTCACCCTTGGGTGGCACTGAAGCTTTCTTT.

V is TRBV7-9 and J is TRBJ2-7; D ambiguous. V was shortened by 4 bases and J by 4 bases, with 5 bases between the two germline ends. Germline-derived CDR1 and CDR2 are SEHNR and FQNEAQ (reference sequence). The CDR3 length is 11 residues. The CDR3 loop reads CASSSMYEQYF. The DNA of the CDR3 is TGTGCCAGCAGCTCCATGTACGAGCAGTACTTC. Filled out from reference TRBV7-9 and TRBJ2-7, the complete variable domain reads DTGVSQNPRHKITKRGQNVTFRCDPISEHNRLYWYRQTLGQGPEFLTYFQNEAQLEKSRLLSDRFSAERPKGSFSTLEIQRTEQGDSAMYLCASSSMYEQYFGPGTRLTVT.

The CDR3 nucleotides are TGCGCCAGCAGCCCCTTGGAGGGTGAGCAGTTCTTC. Translated, it gives CASSPLEGEQFF. The chain employs TRBV5-1 and TRBJ2-1, with a tentative D call TRBD2 (6 bases). The length of the CDR3 is 12 residues. The V end lost 4 bases, the J end lost 9 bases, and 11 bases lay between the germline ends. Germline V gene data show CDR1 as SGHRS and CDR2 as YFSETQ.

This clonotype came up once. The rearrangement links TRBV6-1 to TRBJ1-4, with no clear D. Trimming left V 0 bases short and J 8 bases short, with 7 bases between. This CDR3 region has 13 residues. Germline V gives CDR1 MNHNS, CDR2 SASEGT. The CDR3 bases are TGTGCCAGCAGTGAAGCGGGAACAGAAAAACTGTTTTTT. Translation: CASSEAGTEKLFF.

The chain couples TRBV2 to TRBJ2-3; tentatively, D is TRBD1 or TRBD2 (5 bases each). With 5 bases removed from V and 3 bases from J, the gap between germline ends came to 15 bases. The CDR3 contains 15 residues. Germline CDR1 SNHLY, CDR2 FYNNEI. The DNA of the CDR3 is TGTGCCAGCAGTAACCCGGGGCAGTCAACAGATACGCAGTATTTT. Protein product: CASSNPGQSTDTQYF.

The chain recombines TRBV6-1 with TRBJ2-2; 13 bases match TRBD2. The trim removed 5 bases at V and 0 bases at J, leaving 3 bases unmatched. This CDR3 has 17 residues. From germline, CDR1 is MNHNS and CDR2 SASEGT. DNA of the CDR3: TGTGCCAGCAGTCGGACTAGCGGGGGAGCGAACACCGGGGAGCTGTTTTTT. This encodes CASSRTSGGANTGELFF.

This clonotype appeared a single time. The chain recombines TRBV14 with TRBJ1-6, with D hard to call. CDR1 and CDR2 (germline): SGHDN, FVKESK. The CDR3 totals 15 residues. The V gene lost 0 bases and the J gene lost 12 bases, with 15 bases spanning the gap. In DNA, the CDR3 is TGTGCCAGCAGCCAAGAGAACACAAACAAATTACCCCTCCACTTT. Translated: CASSQENTNKLPLHF.

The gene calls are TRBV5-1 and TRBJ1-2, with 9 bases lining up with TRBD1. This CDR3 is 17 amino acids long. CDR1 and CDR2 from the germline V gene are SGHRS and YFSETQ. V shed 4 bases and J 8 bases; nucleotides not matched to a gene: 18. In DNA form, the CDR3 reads TGCGCCAGCAGCAGCCTGGTGTCTACAGGGGGCGGCGAAGGCTACACCTTC. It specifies CASSSLVSTGGGEGYTF.

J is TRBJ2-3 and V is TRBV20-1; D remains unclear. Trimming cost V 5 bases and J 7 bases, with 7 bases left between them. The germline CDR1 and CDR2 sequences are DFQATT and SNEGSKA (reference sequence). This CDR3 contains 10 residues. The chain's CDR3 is CSAYNYTQYF. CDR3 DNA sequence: TGCAGTGCTTATAACTATACGCAGTATTTT.

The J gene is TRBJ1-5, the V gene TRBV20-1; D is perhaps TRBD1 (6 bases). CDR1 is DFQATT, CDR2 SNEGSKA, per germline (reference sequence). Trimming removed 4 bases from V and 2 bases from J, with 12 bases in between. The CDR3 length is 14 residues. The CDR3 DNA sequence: TGCAGTGCTAAAAGGGGGGTTGGCAATCAGCCCCAGCATTTT. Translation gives CSAKRGVGNQPQHF.

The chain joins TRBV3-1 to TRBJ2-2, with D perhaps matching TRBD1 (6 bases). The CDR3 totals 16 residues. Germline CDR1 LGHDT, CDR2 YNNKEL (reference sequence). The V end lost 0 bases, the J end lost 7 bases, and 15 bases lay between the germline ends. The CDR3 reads CASSQESRGVIGELFF. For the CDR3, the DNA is TGTGCCAGCAGCCAAGAAAGCAGGGGCGTTATCGGGGAGCTGTTTTTT.

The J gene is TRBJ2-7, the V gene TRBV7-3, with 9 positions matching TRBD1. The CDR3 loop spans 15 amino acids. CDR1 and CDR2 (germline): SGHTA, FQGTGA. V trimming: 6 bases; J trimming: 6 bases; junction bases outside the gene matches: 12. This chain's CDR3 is CASSFTGGEFSEQYF. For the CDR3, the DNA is TGTGCCAGCAGTTTTACAGGGGGCGAATTTTCCGAGCAGTACTTC.